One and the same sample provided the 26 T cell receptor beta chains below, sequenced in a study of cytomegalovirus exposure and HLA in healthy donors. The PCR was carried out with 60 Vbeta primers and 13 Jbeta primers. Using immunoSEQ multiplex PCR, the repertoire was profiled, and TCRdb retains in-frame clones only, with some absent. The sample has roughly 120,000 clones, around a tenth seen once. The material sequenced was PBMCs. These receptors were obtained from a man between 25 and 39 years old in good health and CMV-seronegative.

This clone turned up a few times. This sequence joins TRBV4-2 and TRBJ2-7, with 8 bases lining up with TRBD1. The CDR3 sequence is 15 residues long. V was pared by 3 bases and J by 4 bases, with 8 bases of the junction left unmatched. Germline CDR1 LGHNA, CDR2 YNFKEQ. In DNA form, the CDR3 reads TGTGCCAGCAGCCACAACAGACAGGGGACGTACGAGCAGTACTTC. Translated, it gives CASSHNRQGTYEQYF.

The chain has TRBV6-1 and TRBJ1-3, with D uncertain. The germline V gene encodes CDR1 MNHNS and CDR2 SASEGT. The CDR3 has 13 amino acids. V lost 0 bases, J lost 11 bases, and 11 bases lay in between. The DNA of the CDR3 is TGTGCCAGCAGTGAAGCCCCCTGGGCCCCCATATATTTT. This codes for CASSEAPWAPIYF.

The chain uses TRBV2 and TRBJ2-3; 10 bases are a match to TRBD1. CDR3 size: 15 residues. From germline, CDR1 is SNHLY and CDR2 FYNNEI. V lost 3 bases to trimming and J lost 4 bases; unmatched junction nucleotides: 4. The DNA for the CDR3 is TGTGCCAGCAGTGAGGGACAGGGGATCCCAGATACGCAGTATTTT. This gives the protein CASSEGQGIPDTQYF.

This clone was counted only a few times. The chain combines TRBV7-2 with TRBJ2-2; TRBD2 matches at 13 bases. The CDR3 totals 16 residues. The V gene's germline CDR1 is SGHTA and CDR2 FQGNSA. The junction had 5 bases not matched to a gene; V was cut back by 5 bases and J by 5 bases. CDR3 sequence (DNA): TGTGCCAGCAGCCGGACTAGCGGGGGTCGGACCGGGGAGCTGTTTTTT. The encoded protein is CASSRTSGGRTGELFF.

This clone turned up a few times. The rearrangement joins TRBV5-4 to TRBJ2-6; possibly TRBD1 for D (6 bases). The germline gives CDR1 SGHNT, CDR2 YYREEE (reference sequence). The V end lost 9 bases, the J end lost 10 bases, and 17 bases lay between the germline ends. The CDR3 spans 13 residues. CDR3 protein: CAIQGQGLNVLTF. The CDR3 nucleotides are TGTGCCATCCAGGGGCAGGGTCTAAACGTCCTGACTTTC. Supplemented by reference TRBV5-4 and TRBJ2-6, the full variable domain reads ETGVTQSPTHLIKTRGQQVTLRCSSQSGHNTVSWYQQALGQGPQFIFQYYREEENGRGNFPPRFSGLQFPNYSSELNVNALELDDSALYLCAIQGQGLNVLTFGAGSRLTVL.

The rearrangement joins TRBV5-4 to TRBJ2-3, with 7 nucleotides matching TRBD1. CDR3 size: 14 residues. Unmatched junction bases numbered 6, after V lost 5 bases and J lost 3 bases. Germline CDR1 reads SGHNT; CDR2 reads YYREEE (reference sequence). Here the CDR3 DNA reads TGTGCCAGCAGTTACCGACAGGGAACAGATACGCAGTATTTT. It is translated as CASSYRQGTDTQYF.

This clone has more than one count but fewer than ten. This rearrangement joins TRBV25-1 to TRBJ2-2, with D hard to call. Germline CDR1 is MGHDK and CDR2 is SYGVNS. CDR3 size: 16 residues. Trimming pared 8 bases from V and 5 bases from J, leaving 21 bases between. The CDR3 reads CASPSPGSLATGELFF. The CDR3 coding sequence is TGTGCCAGCCCCTCACCAGGCAGCCTCGCGACCGGGGAGCTGTTTTTT.

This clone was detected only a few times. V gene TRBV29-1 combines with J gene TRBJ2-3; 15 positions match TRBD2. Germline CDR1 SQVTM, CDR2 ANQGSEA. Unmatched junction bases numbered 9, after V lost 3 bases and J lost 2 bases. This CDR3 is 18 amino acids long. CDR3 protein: CSVEGLAGGAGSTDTQYF. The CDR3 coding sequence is TGCAGCGTTGAGGGACTAGCGGGAGGAGCGGGGTCCACAGATACGCAGTATTTT.

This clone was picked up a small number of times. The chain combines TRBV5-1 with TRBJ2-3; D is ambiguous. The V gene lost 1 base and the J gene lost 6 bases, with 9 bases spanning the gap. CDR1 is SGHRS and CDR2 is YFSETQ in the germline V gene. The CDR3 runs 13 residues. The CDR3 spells CASSLRAWDTQYF. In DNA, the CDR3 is TGCGCCAGCAGCTTGCGAGCCTGGGATACGCAGTATTTT.

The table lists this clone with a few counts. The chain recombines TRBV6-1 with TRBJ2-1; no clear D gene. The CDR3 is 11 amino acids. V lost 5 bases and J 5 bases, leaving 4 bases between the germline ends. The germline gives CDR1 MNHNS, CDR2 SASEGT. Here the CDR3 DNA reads TGTGCCAGCAGTTTCAACAATGAGCAGTTCTTC. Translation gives CASSFNNEQFF.

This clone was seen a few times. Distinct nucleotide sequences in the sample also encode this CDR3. CDR3 bases: TGTGCCAGCAGGGGGACAGGGGGATTCAATCAGCCCCAGCATTTT. Protein product: CASRGTGGFNQPQHF. V is TRBV25-1 and J is TRBJ1-5, with 11 positions matching TRBD1. The CDR3 is 15 residues long. Germline trimming cut 6 bases from V and 3 bases from J; bases unmatched to any gene: 4. Germline lookup yields CDR1 MGHDK and CDR2 SYGVNS.

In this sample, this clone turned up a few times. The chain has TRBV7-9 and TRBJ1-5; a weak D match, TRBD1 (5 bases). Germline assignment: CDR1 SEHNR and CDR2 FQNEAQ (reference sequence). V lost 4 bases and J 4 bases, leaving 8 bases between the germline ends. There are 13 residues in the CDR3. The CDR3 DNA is TGTGCCAGCAGCTCATACAGGAATCAGCCCCAGCATTTT. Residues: CASSSYRNQPQHF.

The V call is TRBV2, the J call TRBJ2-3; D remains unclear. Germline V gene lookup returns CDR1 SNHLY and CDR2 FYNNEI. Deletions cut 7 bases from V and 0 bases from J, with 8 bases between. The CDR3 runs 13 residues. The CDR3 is CASTLVSTDTQYF. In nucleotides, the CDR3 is TGTGCCAGCACGCTAGTGAGCACAGATACGCAGTATTTT.

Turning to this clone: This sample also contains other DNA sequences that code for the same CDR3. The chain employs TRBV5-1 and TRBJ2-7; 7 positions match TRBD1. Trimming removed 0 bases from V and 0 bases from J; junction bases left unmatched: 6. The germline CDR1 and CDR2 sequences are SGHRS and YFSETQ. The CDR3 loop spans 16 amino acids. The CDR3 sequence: CASSLADRASSYEQYF. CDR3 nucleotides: TGCGCCAGCAGCTTGGCCGACAGGGCGAGCTCCTACGAGCAGTACTTC.

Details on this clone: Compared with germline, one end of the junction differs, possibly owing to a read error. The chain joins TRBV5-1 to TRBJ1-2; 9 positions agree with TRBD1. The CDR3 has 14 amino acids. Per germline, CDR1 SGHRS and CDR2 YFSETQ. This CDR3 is CASSLDTGTGSCAF. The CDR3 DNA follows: TGCGCCAGCAGCTTGGATACTGGGACAGGGAGCTGCGCCTTC.

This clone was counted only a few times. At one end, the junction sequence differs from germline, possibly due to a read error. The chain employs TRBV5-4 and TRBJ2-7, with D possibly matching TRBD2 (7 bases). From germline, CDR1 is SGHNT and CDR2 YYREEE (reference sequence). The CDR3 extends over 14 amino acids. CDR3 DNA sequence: TGTGCCAGCAGTTTGGGGGGGGGCTCGAACGAGCAGTACTTC. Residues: CASSLGGGSNEQYF.

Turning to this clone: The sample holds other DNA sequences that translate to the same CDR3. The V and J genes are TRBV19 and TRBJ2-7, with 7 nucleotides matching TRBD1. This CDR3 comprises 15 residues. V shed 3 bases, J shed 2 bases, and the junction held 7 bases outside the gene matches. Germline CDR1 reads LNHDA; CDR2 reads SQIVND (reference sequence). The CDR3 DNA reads TGTGCCAGTAGTATGGGTAGGGGGCCTGCCTACGAGCAGTACTTC. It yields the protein CASSMGRGPAYEQYF.

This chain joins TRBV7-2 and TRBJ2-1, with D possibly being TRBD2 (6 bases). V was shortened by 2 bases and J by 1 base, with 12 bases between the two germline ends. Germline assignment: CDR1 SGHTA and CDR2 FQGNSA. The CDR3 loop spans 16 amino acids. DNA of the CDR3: TGTGCCAGCAGCTTAAGGCGGGAAGGGTCCTACAATGAGCAGTTCTTC. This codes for CASSLRREGSYNEQFF.

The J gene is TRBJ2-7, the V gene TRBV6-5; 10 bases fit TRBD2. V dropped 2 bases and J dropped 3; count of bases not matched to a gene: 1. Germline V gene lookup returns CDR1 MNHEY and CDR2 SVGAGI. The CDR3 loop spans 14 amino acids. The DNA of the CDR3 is TGTGCCAGCAGTTACCTAGCGGGAGTCTACGAGCAGTACTTC. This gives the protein CASSYLAGVYEQYF.

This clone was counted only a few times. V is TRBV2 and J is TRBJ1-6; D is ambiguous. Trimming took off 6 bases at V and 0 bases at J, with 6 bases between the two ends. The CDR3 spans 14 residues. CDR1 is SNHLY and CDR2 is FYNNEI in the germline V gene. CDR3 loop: CASRGSSYNSPLHF. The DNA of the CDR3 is TGTGCCAGCAGAGGGAGCTCCTATAATTCACCCCTCCACTTT.

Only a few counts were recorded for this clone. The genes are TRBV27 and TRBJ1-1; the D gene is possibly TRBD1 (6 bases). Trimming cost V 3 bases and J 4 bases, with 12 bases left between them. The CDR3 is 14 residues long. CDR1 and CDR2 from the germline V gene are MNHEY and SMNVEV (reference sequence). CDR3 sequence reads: CASSLSRGGTEAFF. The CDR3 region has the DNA TGTGCCAGCAGTTTGAGCAGGGGTGGCACTGAAGCTTTCTTT.

This chain's CDR3 is CASSSGTGAMNTEAFF. Here the CDR3 DNA reads TGCGCCAGCAGCTCCGGGACAGGGGCCATGAACACTGAAGCTTTCTTT. V gene TRBV5-1 combines with J gene TRBJ1-1; 10 nucleotides agree with TRBD1. There are 16 residues in the CDR3. Germline-derived CDR1 and CDR2 are SGHRS and YFSETQ. J gave up 0 bases and V 3 bases, and 5 bases lay outside the gene matches.

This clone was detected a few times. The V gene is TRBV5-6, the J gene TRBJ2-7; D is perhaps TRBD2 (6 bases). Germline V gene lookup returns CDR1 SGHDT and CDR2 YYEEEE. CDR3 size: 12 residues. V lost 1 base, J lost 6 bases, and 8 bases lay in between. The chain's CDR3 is CASSLYGGEQYF. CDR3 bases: TGTGCCAGCAGCTTGTACGGGGGCGAGCAGTACTTC.

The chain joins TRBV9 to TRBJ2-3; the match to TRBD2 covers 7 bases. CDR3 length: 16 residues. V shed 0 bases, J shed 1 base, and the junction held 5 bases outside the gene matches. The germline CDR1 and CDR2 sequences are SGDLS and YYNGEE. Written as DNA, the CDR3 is TGTGCCAGCAGCGTAGAGGGCGGGGGTGGCACAGATACGCAGTATTTT. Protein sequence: CASSVEGGGGTDTQYF.

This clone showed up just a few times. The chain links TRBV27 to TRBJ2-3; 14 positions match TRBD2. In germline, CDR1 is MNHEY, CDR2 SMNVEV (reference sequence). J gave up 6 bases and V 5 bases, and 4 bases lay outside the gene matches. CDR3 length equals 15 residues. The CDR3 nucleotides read TGTGCCAGCAGTCCGGGACTAGCGGGAGAGGATACGCAGTATTTT. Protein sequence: CASSPGLAGEDTQYF.

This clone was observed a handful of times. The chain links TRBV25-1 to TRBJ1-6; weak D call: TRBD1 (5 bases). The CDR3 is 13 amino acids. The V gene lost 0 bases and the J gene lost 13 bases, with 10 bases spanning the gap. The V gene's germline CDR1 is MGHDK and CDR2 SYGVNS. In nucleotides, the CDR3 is TGTGCCAGCAGTGAATATGAGGGGAGGCCCCTCCACTTT. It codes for CASSEYEGRPLHF.